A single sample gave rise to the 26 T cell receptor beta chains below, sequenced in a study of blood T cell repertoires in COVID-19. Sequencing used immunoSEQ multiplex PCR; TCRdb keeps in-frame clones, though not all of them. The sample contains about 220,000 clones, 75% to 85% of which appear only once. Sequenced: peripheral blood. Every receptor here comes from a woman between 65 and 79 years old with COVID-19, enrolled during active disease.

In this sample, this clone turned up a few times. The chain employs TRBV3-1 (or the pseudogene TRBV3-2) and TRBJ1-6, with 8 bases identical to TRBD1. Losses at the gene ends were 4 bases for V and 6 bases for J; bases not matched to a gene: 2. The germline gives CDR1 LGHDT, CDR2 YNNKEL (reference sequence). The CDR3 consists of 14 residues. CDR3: CASSRTGSNSPLHF. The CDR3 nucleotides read TGTGCCAGCAGCCGGACAGGGTCTAATTCACCCCTCCACTTT.

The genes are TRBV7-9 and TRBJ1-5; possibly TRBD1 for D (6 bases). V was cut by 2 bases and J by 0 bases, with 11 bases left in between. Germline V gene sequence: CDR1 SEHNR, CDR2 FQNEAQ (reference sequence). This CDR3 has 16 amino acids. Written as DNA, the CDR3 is TGTGCCAGCAGCTTATCTACAGGGTTTAGCAATCAGCCCCAGCATTTT. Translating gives CASSLSTGFSNQPQHF.

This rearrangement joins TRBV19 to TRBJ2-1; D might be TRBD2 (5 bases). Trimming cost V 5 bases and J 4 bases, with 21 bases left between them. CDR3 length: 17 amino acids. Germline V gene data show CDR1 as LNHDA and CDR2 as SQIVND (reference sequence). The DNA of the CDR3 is TGTGCCAGTAGTCTCCAATTACTAGGTCTAGCTTACAATGAGCAGTTCTTC. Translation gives CASSLQLLGLAYNEQFF.

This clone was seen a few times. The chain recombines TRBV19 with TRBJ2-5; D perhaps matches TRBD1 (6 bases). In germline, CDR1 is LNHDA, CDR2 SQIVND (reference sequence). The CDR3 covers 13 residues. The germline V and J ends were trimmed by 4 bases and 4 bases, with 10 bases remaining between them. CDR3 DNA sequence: TGTGCCAGTAGTACAGGGGTGGGAGAGACCCAGTACTTC. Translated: CASSTGVGETQYF.

The CDR3 loop is CASSFSRVNTEAFF. The CDR3 DNA reads TGTGCCAGCAGCTTTTCCAGGGTTAACACTGAAGCTTTCTTT. The chain couples TRBV5-8 to TRBJ1-1; D is possibly TRBD1 (5 bases). Germline V gives CDR1 SGHTS, CDR2 YDEGEE. CDR3 length equals 14 residues. Trimming took 2 bases from V and 2 from J, leaving 10 bases between them.

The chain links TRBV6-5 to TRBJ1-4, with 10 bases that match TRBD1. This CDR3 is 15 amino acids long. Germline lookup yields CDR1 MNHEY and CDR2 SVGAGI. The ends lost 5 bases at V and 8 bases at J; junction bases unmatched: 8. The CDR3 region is CASSPRDRGGEKLFF. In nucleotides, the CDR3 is TGTGCCAGCAGTCCCCGGGACAGGGGAGGCGAAAAACTGTTTTTT.

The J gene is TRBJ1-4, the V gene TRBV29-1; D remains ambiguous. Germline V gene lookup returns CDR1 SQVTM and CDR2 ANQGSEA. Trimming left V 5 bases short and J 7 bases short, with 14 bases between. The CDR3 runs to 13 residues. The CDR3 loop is CSVSPGNGEKLFF. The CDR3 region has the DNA TGCAGCGTTTCTCCCGGGAACGGTGAAAAACTGTTTTTT. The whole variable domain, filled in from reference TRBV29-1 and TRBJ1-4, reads SAVISQKPSRDICQRGTSLTIQCQVDSQVTMMFWYRQQPGQSLTLIATANQGSEATYESGFVIDKFPISRPNLTFSTLTVSNMSPEDSSIYLCSVSPGNGEKLFFGSGTQLSVL.

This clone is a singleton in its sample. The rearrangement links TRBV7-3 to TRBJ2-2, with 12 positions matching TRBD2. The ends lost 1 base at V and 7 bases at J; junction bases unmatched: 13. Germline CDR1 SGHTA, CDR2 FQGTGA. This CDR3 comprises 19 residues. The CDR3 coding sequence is TGTGCCAGCAGCTTAAGGCCCCCTAGCGGGGGGGCCGCGGGCGGGGAGCTGTTTTTT. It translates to CASSLRPPSGGAAGGELFF.

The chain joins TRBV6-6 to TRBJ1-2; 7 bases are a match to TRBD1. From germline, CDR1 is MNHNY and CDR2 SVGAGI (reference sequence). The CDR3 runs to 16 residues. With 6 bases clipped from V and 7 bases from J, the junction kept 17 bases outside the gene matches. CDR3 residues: CASSPVGSTGWSGYTF. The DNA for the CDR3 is TGTGCCAGCAGCCCCGTGGGGTCGACAGGGTGGTCTGGCTACACCTTC.

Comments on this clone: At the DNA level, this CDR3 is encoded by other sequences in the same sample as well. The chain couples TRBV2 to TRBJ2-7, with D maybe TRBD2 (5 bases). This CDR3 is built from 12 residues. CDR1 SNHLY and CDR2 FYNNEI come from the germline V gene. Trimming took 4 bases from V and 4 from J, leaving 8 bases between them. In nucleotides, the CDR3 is TGTGCCAGCAGTGTCACGGGGTACGAGCAGTACTTC. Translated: CASSVTGYEQYF.

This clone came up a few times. CDR3 sequence: CASSQGLETEAFF. The CDR3 DNA sequence: TGCGCCAGCAGCCAAGGGCTTGAAACTGAAGCTTTCTTT. The V call is TRBV4-3, the J call TRBJ1-1; D is unresolved. Germline values: CDR1 LGHNA, CDR2 YSLEER. Trimming cost V 1 base and J 5 bases, with 8 bases left between them. The CDR3 consists of 13 residues.

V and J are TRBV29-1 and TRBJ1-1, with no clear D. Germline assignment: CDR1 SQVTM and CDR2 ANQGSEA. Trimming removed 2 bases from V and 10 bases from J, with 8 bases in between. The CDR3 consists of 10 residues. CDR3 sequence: CSVESPVAFF. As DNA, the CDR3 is TGCAGCGTTGAAAGCCCGGTAGCTTTCTTT.

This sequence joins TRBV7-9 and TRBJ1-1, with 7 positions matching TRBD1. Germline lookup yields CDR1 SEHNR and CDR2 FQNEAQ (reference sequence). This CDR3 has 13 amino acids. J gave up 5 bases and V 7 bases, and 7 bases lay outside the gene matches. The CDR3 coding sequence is TGTGCCAGCAACCCCGACAGGGTAACTGAAGCTTTCTTT. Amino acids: CASNPDRVTEAFF. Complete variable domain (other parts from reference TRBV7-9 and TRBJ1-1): DTGVSQNPRHKITKRGQNVTFRCDPISEHNRLYWYRQTLGQGPEFLTYFQNEAQLEKSRLLSDRFSAERPKGSFSTLEIQRTEQGDSAMYLCASNPDRVTEAFFGQGTRLTVV.

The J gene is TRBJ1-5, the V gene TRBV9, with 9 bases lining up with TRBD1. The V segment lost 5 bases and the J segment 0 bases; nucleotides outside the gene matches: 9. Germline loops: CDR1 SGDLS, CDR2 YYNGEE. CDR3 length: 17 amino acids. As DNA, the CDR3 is TGTGCCAGCAGTCCGGGACAGGGTATCGATAGCAATCAGCCCCAGCATTTT. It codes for CASSPGQGIDSNQPQHF.

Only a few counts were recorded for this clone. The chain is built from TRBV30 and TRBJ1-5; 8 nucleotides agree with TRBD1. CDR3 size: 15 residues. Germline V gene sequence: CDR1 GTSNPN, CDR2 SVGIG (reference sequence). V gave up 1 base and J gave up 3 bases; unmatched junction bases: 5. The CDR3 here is CAWSADRGPNQPQHF. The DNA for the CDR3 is TGTGCCTGGAGTGCTGACAGGGGCCCCAATCAGCCCCAGCATTTT.

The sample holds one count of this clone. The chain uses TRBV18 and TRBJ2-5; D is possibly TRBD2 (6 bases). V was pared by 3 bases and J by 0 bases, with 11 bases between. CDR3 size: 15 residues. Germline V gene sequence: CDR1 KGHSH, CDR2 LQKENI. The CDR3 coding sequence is TGTGCCAGCTCACCTAGCGGTGGGTACCAAGAGACCCAGTACTTC. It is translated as CASSPSGGYQETQYF.

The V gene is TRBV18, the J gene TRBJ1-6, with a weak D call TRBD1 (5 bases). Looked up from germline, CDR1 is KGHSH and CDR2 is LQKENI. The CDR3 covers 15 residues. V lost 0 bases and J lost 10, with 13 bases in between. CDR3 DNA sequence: TGTGCCAGCTCACCACCCAGGCAGGGTCCCTCACCCCTCCACTTT. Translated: CASSPPRQGPSPLHF.

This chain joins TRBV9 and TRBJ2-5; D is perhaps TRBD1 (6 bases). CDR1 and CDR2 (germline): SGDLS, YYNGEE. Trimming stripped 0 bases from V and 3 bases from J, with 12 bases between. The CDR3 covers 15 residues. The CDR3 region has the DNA TGTGCCAGCAGCGTAGAGCTCCGGACAGAAGAGACCCAGTACTTC. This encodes CASSVELRTEETQYF. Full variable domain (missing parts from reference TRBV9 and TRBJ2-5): DSGVTQTPKHLITATGQRVTLRCSPRSGDLSVYWYQQSLDQGLQFLIQYYNGEERAKGNILERFSAQQFPDLHSELNLSSLELGDSALYFCASSVELRTEETQYFGPGTRLLVL.

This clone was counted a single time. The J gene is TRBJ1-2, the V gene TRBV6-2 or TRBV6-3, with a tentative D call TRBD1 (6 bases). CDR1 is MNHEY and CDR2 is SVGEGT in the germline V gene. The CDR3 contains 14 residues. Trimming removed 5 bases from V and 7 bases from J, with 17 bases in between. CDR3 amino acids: CASSPVAGAVGYTF. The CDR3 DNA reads TGTGCCAGCAGTCCCGTCGCGGGGGCGGTTGGCTACACCTTC.

The CDR3 loop is CASSTQGQGGETQYF. The DNA of the CDR3 is TGTGCCAGTAGTACCCAAGGACAGGGAGGAGAGACCCAGTACTTC. This rearrangement joins TRBV19 to TRBJ2-5; TRBD1 matches 8 bases. This CDR3 has 15 amino acids. V shed 4 bases, J shed 4 bases, and the junction held 8 bases outside the gene matches. In germline, CDR1 is LNHDA, CDR2 SQIVND (reference sequence).

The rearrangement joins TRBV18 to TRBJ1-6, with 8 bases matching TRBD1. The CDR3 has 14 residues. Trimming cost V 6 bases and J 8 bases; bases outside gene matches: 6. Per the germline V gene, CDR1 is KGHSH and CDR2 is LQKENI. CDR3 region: CASSGQGTDSPLHF. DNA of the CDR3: TGTGCCAGCTCTGGACAGGGTACTGATTCACCCCTCCACTTT.

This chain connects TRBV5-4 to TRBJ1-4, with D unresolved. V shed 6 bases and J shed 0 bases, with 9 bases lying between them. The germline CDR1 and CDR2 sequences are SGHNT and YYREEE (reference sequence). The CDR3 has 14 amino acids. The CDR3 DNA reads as TGTGCCAGCACCTTCGGGGCAACTAATGAAAAACTGTTTTTT. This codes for CASTFGATNEKLFF.

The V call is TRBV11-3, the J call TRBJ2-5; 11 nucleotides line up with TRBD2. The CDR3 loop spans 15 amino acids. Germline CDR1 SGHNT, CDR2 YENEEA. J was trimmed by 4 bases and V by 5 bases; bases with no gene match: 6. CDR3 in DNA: TGTGCCAGCAGCCTTAGCGGGGGGGCCTTAGAGACCCAGTACTTC. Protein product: CASSLSGGALETQYF.

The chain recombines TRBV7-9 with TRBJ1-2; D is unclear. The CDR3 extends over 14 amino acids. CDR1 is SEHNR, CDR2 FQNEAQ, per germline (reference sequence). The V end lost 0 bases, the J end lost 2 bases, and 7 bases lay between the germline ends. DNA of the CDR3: TGTGCCAGCAGCTTAGCGCTTCGGAACTATGGCTACACCTTC. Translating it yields CASSLALRNYGYTF.

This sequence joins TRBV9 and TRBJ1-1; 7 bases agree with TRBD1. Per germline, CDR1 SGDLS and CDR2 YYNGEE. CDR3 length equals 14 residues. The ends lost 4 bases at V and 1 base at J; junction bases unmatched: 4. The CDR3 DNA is TGTGCCAGCAGCCCAGACAGGGAGAACACTGAAGCTTTCTTT. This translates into CASSPDRENTEAFF. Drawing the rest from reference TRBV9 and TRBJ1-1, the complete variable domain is DSGVTQTPKHLITATGQRVTLRCSPRSGDLSVYWYQQSLDQGLQFLIQYYNGEERAKGNILERFSAQQFPDLHSELNLSSLELGDSALYFCASSPDRENTEAFFGQGTRLTVV.

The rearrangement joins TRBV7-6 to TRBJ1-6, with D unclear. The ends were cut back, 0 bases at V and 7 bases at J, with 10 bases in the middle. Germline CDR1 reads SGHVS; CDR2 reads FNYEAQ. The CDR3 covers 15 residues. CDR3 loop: CASSLAGRENSPLHF. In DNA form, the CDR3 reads TGTGCCAGCAGCTTAGCAGGGAGGGAGAATTCACCCCTCCACTTT. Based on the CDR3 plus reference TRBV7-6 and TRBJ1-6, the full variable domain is GAGVSQSPRYKVTKRGQDVALRCDPISGHVSLYWYRQALGQGPEFLTYFNYEAQQDKSGLPNDRFSAERPEGSISTLTIQRTEQRDSAMYRCASSLAGRENSPLHFGNGTRLTVT.